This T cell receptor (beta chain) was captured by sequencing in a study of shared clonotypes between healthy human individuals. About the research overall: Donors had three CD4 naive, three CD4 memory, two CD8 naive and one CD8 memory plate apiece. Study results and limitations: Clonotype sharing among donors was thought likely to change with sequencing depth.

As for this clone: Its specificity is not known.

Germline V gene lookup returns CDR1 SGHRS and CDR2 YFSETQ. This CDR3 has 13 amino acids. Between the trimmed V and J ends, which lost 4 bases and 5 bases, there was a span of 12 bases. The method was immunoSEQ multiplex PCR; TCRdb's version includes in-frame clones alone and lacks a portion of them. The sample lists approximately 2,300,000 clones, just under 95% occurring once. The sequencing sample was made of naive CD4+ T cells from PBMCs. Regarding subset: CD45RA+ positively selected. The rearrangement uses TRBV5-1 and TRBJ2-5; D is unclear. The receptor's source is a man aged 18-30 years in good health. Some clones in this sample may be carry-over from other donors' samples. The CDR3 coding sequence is TGCGCCAGCAGCCGTCCGTCGCCGGAGACCCAGTACTTC. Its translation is CASSRPSPETQYF.